These 16 T cell receptor beta chains originate from one sample sequenced in a study of blood T cells in healthy people across ages. The authors ran a second PCR of about 6 to 11 cycles using a sample-barcoded 5' primer and a J-beta primer mix. TCRdb recomputed calls from the 5' RACE reads with MiXCR, one row per CDR3 protein. This table has approximately 960,000 distinct CDR3 sequences, just under 30% appearing once. This sample was shared with a second study, whose subject was T cells of mothers and their children.

Sequenced input: blood. The source of these receptors is a woman aged 40 to 50 in good health.

This clonotype was observed at least ten times. Its ends do not fully match the called genes, so a read error is possible. The chain couples TRBV7-7 to TRBJ2-5; D unclear. The CDR3 extends over 13 amino acids. Germline V gene sequence: CDR1 SSHAT, CDR2 FNYEAQ (reference sequence). CDR3 sequence: CASSFSGTETQYF. The DNA of the CDR3 is TGTGCTAGCAGCTTCTCGGGTACGGAGACCCAGTACTTC. Combining the CDR3 with reference TRBV7-7 and TRBJ2-5 gives the whole variable domain GAGVSQSPRYKVTKRGQDVTLRCDPISSHATLYWYQQALGQGPEFLTYFNYEAQPDKSGLPSDRFSAERPEGSISTLTIQRTEQRDSAMYRCASSFSGTETQYFGPGTRLLVL.

This clonotype was observed once. The chain combines TRBV7-8 with TRBJ2-7, with 7 nucleotides matching TRBD1. Germline-derived CDR1 and CDR2 are SGHVS and FQNEAQ. The CDR3 has 15 amino acids. Trimming cost V 4 bases and J 3 bases; bases outside gene matches: 9. The CDR3 region is CASSSGIRTGYEQYF. DNA for the CDR3: TGTGCCAGCAGCTCCGGAATAAGGACAGGCTACGAGCAGTACTTC.

This clonotype appeared many times. This rearrangement joins TRBV5-1 to TRBJ2-5, with 8 positions matching TRBD2. The junction had 9 bases not matched to a gene; V was cut back by 3 bases and J by 5 bases. Germline V gene lookup returns CDR1 SGHRS and CDR2 YFSETQ. This CDR3 contains 15 residues. The CDR3 protein is CASSWSAGGGETQYF. In nucleotides, the CDR3 is TGCGCCAGCAGCTGGTCTGCGGGGGGAGGGGAGACCCAGTACTTC. Together with reference TRBV5-1 and TRBJ2-5, the CDR3 gives the full variable domain: KAGVTQTPRYLIKTRGQQVTLSCSPISGHRSVSWYQQTPGQGLQFLFEYFSETQRNKGNFPGRFSGRQFSNSRSEMNVSTLELGDSALYLCASSWSAGGGETQYFGPGTRLLVL.

The chain uses TRBV5-1 and TRBJ1-5; 7 bases are a match to TRBD1. V was pared by 4 bases and J by 0 bases, with 13 bases of the junction left unmatched. Germline V gene sequence: CDR1 SGHRS, CDR2 YFSETQ. The CDR3 covers 18 residues. The CDR3 reads CASSLIQGKGYSNQPQHF. The CDR3 nucleotides read TGCGCCAGCAGCCTTATACAGGGGAAGGGATATAGCAATCAGCCCCAGCATTTT.

This clonotype has a count of ten or more. V is TRBV29-1 and J is TRBJ2-6; D is unclear. Trimming removed 3 bases at V and 3 bases at J, with 3 bases between. Germline CDR1 is SQVTM and CDR2 is ANQGSEA. The CDR3 covers 12 residues. The CDR3 here is CSVEHGANVLTF. CDR3 sequence (DNA): TGCAGCGTTGAGCATGGGGCCAACGTCCTGACTTTC. The full variable domain, with the rest looked up from reference TRBV29-1 and TRBJ2-6, is SAVISQKPSRDICQRGTSLTIQCQVDSQVTMMFWYRQQPGQSLTLIATANQGSEATYESGFVIDKFPISRPNLTFSTLTVSNMSPEDSSIYLCSVEHGANVLTFGAGSRLTVL.

The V and J genes are TRBV28 and TRBJ2-7; tentatively, D is TRBD1 or TRBD2 (6 bases each). With 3 bases removed from V and 4 bases from J, the gap between germline ends came to 28 bases. This CDR3 is 19 amino acids long. Germline CDR1 MDHEN, CDR2 SYDVKM. CDR3 sequence reads: CASSFMPRGPERPIYEQYF. CDR3 DNA: TGTGCCAGCAGTTTTATGCCCCGGGGGCCTGAACGCCCCATTTACGAGCAGTACTTC.

The chain is built from TRBV12-3 or TRBV12-4 and TRBJ2-1; D ambiguous. Between the trimmed V and J ends, which lost 7 bases and 8 bases, there was a span of 9 bases. The CDR3 contains 11 residues. CDR3 sequence: CASTKIDEQFF. The CDR3 DNA reads TGTGCCAGCACCAAAATCGATGAGCAGTTCTTC.

This clonotype was counted ten times or more. The chain carries TRBV20-1 and TRBJ2-4; 7 bases map to TRBD1. Germline trimming cut 5 bases from V and 0 bases from J; bases unmatched to any gene: 7. CDR3 length: 15 residues. CDR1 DFQATT and CDR2 SNEGSKA come from the germline V gene (reference sequence). The CDR3 protein is CSADTGAEAKNIQYF. The CDR3 region has the DNA TGCAGTGCTGATACAGGGGCGGAAGCCAAAAACATTCAGTACTTC.

The chain links TRBV3-1 to TRBJ2-7, with D unresolved. The CDR3 extends over 15 amino acids. Germline CDR1 is LGHDT and CDR2 is YNNKEL (reference sequence). With 1 base removed from V and 1 base from J, the gap between germline ends came to 11 bases. The CDR3 nucleotides read TGTGCCAGCAGCCAAGCTATGGGCTCTTCCTACGAGCAGTACTTC. Translated, it gives CASSQAMGSSYEQYF.

This clonotype was observed a handful of times. Here the CDR3 reads CSARSSGGATGELFF. CDR3 nucleotides: TGCAGTGCTAGATCTAGCGGGGGGGCAACCGGGGAGCTGTTTTTT. The chain combines TRBV20-1 with TRBJ2-2; 12 bases agree with TRBD2. V trimming: 2 bases; J trimming: 5 bases; junction bases outside the gene matches: 3. The CDR3 has 15 residues. Germline loops: CDR1 DFQATT, CDR2 SNEGSKA (reference sequence).

There are many counts of this clonotype. This sequence joins TRBV15 and TRBJ2-5; 7 bases are a match to TRBD2. V lost 4 bases, J lost 4 bases, and 3 bases stayed unmatched. The germline CDR1 and CDR2 sequences are LNHNV and YYDKDF (reference sequence). The CDR3 loop spans 13 amino acids. This CDR3 reads CATSNRLAETQYF. Here the CDR3 DNA reads TGTGCCACCAGCAACCGACTAGCAGAGACCCAGTACTTC.

This clonotype was seen at least ten times. The chain recombines TRBV29-1 with TRBJ1-1, with 7 bases identical to TRBD1. The CDR3 totals 16 residues. Germline-derived CDR1 and CDR2 are SQVTM and ANQGSEA. Losses at the gene ends were 1 base for V and 1 base for J; bases not matched to a gene: 9. The CDR3 loop reads CSVEAEGTARNTEAFF. CDR3 nucleotide sequence: TGCAGCGTTGAAGCCGAGGGGACAGCTAGGAACACTGAAGCTTTCTTT.

At least ten counts were recorded for this clonotype. The J gene is TRBJ2-7, the V gene TRBV7-9, with TRBD2 as a possible D gene (6 bases). The V end lost 8 bases, the J end lost 2 bases, and 22 bases lay between the germline ends. CDR3 length: 16 residues. CDR1 is SEHNR and CDR2 is FQNEAQ in the germline V gene (reference sequence). DNA of the CDR3: TGTGCCAGCTCATTGTTGGGGGGAATCGGGACCTACGAGCAGTACTTC. It is translated as CASSLLGGIGTYEQYF. The complete variable domain, with remaining parts taken from reference TRBV7-9 and TRBJ2-7, reads DTGVSQNPRHKITKRGQNVTFRCDPISEHNRLYWYRQTLGQGPEFLTYFQNEAQLEKSRLLSDRFSAERPKGSFSTLEIQRTEQGDSAMYLCASSLLGGIGTYEQYFGPGTRLTVT.

V and J are TRBV7-2 and TRBJ1-1; the match to TRBD1 covers 8 bases. Germline loops: CDR1 SGHTA, CDR2 FQGNSA. This CDR3 is built from 16 residues. With 3 bases clipped from V and 0 bases from J, the junction kept 6 bases outside the gene matches. The CDR3 reads CASSFRTGRVNTEAFF. CDR3 nucleotides: TGTGCCAGCAGCTTCCGGACAGGGAGGGTGAACACTGAAGCTTTCTTT.

This clonotype has ten or more counts. The V gene is TRBV20-1, the J gene TRBJ2-1; D could derive from TRBD1 or TRBD2 (6 bases each). The CDR3 spans 15 residues. Trimming stripped 5 bases from V and 4 bases from J, with 18 bases between. The germline CDR1 and CDR2 sequences are DFQATT and SNEGSKA (reference sequence). The CDR3 bases are TGCAGTGCTGGGGGGCCGGCGGAAAGATACAATGAGCAGTTCTTC. Translated: CSAGGPAERYNEQFF.

The CDR3 reads CASSVRGGRDYEQYF. For the CDR3, the DNA is TGTGCCAGCAGCGTTCGCGGGGGGCGAGACTACGAGCAGTACTTC. V and J are TRBV3-1 and TRBJ2-7; 8 nucleotides line up with TRBD2. CDR1 is LGHDT, CDR2 YNNKEL, per germline (reference sequence). Trimming removed 5 bases from V and 3 bases from J; junction bases left unmatched: 9. The CDR3 covers 15 residues.